A single T cell receptor (beta chain) is shown here with its context. Which antigen it targets is not known. No base qualities exist here, and no much larger clone lies one base off it. These data are taken from a study of blood T cell repertoires in COVID-19 (TCRdb year 2020). Describing the broader study: Samples covering the acute and convalescent phases of COVID-19 were provided by collaborators in the United States, Italy and Spain. The repertoires were released in a freely available public database meant as a resource for research on the immune response to SARS-CoV-2. The dataset comprised deeply sampled blood TCRbeta repertoires from subjects exposed to, actively infected with, or recovered from COVID-19. The samples were drawn from two sources: the first 160 participants of the ongoing ImmuneRACE study, and 1,200 or so subjects contributed by 6 global collaborators. Where available, HLA class I and class II types were obtained from metadata supplied by the sample provider rather than from assay-based typing. The prospective study material was composed of cDNA or gDNA derived from T cells, B-cell-depleted T cells, or PBMCs. Sample metadata almost always included a de-identified subject ID, COVID-19 status, age in years and sex. Broad study findings and their caveats: How much clinical and demographic metadata was included differed by source and by participant, and the metadata was provided uncurated.

The CDR3 covers 13 residues, taking in both the cysteine and the phenylalanine. CDR3 DNA only is kept here, 39 bases in frame from base 1. A distance of 8 bases separates the germline ends of V and J, which lose 6 bases and 0 bases respectively. Collaborating institutions collected whole blood in K2EDTA tubes following their own protocols. For TCRbeta analysis, collaborators shipped samples as frozen whole blood, isolated PBMCs, or DNA extracted from either of those sample types. TCRbeta CDR3 regions were amplified from genomic DNA using the immunoSEQ Assay, a bias-controlled multiplex PCR. In the authors' own workflow: The number of nucleated cells in each sample was estimated by amplification of reference gene primers within the assay. To quantify the absolute abundance of each unique TCRbeta CDR3 rearrangement, sequence reads were collapsed and filtered. For each sample, productive Simpson clonality was calculated as the square root of Simpson's diversity index over productive rearrangements. TCRdb took this table from immuneACCESS and kept in-frame rearrangements with V and J called. Such tables lack part of the clones; where checked against another copy, unresolved V genes explain under half of the gap, and the rest is unexplained. The V and J calls and clone size were taken over from that table, and D and trimming were inferred from the DNA. This sample is represented by about 74,000 clones; just under 85% of them were singletons. The ten largest clones add up to 36% of the sample.

The source is a man aged 65 to 79 with acute or convalescent COVID-19. The sequenced material came from peripheral blood. The chain is made from TRBV12-3 or TRBV12-4 and TRBJ1-2; the D gene is unclear. CDR3 reads: CASRFESNYGYTF. The nucleotides are TGTGCCAGCAGGTTTGAGTCTAACTATGGCTACACCTTC.